The entry below describes one T cell receptor beta chain. The germline gives CDR1 MNHNY, CDR2 SVGAGI (reference sequence). V gave up 5 bases and J gave up 9 bases; unmatched junction bases: 14. The CDR3 consists of 15 residues. This entry is derived from a study of OX40 agonist ivuxolimab in advanced cancers. TCRdb's copy holds only in-frame clones and misses some; the assay was immunoSEQ multiplex PCR. The sample lists under 60,000 clones, approximately 87% occurring once. The receptor comes from an adult with an advanced solid tumor such as melanoma, head and neck, liver or kidney cancer. The V call is TRBV6-6, the J call TRBJ1-2, with 8 bases fitting TRBD1. The specimen comprised CD4+ or CD8+ T cells sorted from blood, sampled in a trial of the OX40 agonist ivuxolimab. The CDR3 nucleotides read TGTGCCAGCAGTCCGCGACAGGGGAATAGTGGGAGCTACACCTTC. Translated: CASSPRQGNSGSYTF.